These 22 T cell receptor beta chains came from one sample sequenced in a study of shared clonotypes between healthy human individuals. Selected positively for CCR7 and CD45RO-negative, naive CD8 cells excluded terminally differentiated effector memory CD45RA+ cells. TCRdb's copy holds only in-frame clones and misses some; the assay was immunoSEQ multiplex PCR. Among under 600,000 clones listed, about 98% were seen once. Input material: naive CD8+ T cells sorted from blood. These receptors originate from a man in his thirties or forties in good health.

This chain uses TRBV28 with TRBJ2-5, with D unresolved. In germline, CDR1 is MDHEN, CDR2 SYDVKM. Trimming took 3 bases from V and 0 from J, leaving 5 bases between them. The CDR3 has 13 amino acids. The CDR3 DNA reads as TGTGCCAGCAGTTTGAACAACCAAGAGACCCAGTACTTC. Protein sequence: CASSLNNQETQYF.

The CDR3 nucleotides read TGCAGCGCCCGCGGGACTGCTGGAAACACCATATATTTT. It encodes CSARGTAGNTIYF. The chain links TRBV29-1 to TRBJ1-3; D may be TRBD1 (5 bases). From germline, CDR1 is SQVTM and CDR2 ANQGSEA. This CDR3 contains 13 residues. Trimming took off 7 bases at V and 2 bases at J, with 12 bases between the two ends.

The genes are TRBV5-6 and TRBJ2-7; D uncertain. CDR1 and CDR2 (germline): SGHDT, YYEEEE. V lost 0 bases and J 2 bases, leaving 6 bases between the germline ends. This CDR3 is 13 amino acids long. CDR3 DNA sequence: TGTGCCAGCAGCTTGGAGGGCCCCTACGAGCAGTACTTC. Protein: CASSLEGPYEQYF.

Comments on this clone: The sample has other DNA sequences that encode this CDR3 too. The CDR3 reads CASSRQGLGEKLFF. CDR3 DNA: TGTGCCAGCAGCCGACAGGGTCTGGGAGAAAAACTGTTTTTT. The chain uses TRBV6-5 and TRBJ1-4; 7 bases line up with TRBD1. The CDR3 consists of 14 residues. The V and J ends lost 6 bases and 8 bases, in that order; junction bases with no gene match: 9. CDR1 and CDR2 from the germline V gene are MNHEY and SVGAGI.

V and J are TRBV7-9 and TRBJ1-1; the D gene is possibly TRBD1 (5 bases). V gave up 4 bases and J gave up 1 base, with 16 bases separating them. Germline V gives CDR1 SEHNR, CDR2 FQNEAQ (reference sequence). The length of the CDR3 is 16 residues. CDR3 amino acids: CASSSPPGRQNTEAFF. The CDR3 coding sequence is TGTGCCAGCAGCTCACCACCGGGACGCCAGAACACTGAAGCTTTCTTT.

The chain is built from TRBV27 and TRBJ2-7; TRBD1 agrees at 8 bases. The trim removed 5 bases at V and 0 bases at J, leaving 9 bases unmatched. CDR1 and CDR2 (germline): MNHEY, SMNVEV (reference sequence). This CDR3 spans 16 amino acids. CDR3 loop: CASSLDTGTGSYEQYF. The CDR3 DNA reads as TGTGCCAGCAGTCTAGATACCGGGACAGGCTCCTACGAGCAGTACTTC.

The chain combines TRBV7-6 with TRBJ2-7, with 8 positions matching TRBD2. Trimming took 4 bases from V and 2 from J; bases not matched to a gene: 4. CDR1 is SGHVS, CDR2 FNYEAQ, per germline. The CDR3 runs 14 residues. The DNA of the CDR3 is TGTGCCAGCAGCTCGAGGACTAGCACCTACGAGCAGTACTTC. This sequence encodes CASSSRTSTYEQYF.

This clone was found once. The DNA of the CDR3 is TGTGCCAGCAGCCACCCGTCCTCAGGAAGGAGCTCCTACGAGCAGTACTTC. Protein sequence: CASSHPSSGRSSYEQYF. The chain recombines TRBV7-9 with TRBJ2-7; no definite D call. Germline V CDR1 and CDR2: SEHNR, FQNEAQ (reference sequence). The length of the CDR3 is 17 residues. V was cut by 5 bases and J by 0 bases, with 20 bases left in between.

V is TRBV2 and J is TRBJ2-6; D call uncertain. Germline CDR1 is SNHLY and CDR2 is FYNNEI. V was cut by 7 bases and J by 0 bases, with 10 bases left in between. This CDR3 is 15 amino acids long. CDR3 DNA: TGTGCCAGCACCCGGGCGAGCTCTGGGGCCAACGTCCTGACTTTC. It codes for CASTRASSGANVLTF.

DNA of the CDR3: TGTGCCAGCAGCGTAGCGACTAGCGGGAGAGGGGGTGAGCAGTTCTTC. This sequence encodes CASSVATSGRGGEQFF. The gene calls are TRBV9 and TRBJ2-1, with 12 bases lining up with TRBD2. The CDR3 contains 16 residues. CDR1 and CDR2 from the germline V gene are SGDLS and YYNGEE. V was pared by 0 bases and J by 9 bases, with 7 bases of the junction left unmatched.

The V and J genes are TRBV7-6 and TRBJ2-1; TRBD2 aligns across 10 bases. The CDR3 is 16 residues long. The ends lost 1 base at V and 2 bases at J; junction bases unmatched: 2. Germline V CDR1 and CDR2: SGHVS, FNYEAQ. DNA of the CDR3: TGTGCCAGCAGCTTAGAGGGACTAGCGACCTACAATGAGCAGTTCTTC. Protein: CASSLEGLATYNEQFF.

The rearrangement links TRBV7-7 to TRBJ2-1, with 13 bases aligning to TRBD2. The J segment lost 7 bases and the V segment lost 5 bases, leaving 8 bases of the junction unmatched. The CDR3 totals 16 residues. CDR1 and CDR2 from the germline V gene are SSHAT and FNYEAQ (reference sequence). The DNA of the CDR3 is TGTGCCAGCAGCCAAGGACTAGCGGGAGTTGTTAATGAGCAGTTCTTC. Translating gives CASSQGLAGVVNEQFF.

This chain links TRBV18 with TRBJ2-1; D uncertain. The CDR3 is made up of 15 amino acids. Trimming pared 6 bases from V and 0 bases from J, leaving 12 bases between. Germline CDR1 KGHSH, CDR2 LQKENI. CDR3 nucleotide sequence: TGTGCCAGCTCTCCTGAGAGTAGCTCCTACAATGAGCAGTTCTTC. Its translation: CASSPESSSYNEQFF.

CDR3 sequence (DNA): TGTGCCAGCAGCTTAGACGGACTAGCGGGGAGTGGCGAGCAGTACTTC. Translation gives CASSLDGLAGSGEQYF. The gene calls are TRBV7-9 and TRBJ2-7, with 12 bases lining up with TRBD2. This CDR3 region has 16 residues. The V gene end was trimmed by 1 base and the J gene end by 6 bases; junction bases not matched to a gene: 7. Looked up from germline, CDR1 is SEHNR and CDR2 is FQNEAQ (reference sequence).

The CDR3 spells CASNSRGGVREKLFF. The CDR3 DNA sequence: TGTGCCAGCAATTCCAGGGGAGGGGTAAGGGAAAAACTGTTTTTT. The chain couples TRBV2 to TRBJ1-4, with D possibly being TRBD1 (6 bases). V was cut by 7 bases and J by 8 bases, with 20 bases left in between. Per the germline V gene, CDR1 is SNHLY and CDR2 is FYNNEI. The CDR3 contains 15 residues.

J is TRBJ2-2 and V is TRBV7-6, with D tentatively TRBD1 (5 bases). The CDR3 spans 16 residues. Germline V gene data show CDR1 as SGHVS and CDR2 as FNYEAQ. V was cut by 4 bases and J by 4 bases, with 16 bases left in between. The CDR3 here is CASSYTGHQLTGELFF. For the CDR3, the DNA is TGTGCCAGCAGCTACACCGGACATCAACTCACCGGGGAGCTGTTTTTT.

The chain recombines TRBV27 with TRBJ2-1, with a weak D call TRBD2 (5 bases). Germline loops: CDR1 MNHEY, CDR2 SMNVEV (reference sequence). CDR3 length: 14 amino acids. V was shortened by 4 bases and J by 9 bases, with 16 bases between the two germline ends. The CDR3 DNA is TGTGCCAGCAGTTCACAACAACTAGGTGGTGAGCAGTTCTTC. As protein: CASSSQQLGGEQFF.

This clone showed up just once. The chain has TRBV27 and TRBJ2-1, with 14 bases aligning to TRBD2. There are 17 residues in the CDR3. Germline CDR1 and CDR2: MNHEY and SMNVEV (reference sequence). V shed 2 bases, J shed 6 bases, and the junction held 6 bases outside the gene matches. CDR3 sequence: CASSLEGTSGSVNEQFF. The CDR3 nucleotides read TGTGCCAGCAGTTTAGAGGGGACTAGCGGGAGCGTCAATGAGCAGTTCTTC.

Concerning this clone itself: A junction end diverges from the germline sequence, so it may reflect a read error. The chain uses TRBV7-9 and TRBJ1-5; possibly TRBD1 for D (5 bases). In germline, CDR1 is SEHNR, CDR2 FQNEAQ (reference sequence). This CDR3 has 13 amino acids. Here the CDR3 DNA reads TGTGCCGGCAGCTTAGGGACCAATCAGCCCCAGCATTTT. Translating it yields CAGSLGTNQPQHF.

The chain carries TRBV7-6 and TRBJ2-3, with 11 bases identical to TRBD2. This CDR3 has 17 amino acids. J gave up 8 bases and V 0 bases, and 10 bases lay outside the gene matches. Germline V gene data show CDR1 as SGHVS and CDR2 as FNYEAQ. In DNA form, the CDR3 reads TGTGCCAGCAGCTTAGCGCTAAGACTAGCGGGACCTGTTACGCAGTATTTT. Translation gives CASSLALRLAGPVTQYF.

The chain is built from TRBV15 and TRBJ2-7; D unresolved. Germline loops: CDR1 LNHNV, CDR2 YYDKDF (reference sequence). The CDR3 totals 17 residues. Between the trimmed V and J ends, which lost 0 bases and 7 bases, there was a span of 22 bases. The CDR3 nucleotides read TGTGCCACCAGCAGAGATAAGTACACAGAAAGGATTACTGAGCAGTACTTC. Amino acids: CATSRDKYTERITEQYF.

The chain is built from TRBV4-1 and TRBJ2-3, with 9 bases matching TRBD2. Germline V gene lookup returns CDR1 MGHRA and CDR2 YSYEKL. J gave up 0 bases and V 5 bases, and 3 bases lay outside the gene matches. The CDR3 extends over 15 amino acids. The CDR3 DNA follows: TGCGCCAGCAGCACGGGACTAGCTAGCACAGATACGCAGTATTTT. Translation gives CASSTGLASTDTQYF.